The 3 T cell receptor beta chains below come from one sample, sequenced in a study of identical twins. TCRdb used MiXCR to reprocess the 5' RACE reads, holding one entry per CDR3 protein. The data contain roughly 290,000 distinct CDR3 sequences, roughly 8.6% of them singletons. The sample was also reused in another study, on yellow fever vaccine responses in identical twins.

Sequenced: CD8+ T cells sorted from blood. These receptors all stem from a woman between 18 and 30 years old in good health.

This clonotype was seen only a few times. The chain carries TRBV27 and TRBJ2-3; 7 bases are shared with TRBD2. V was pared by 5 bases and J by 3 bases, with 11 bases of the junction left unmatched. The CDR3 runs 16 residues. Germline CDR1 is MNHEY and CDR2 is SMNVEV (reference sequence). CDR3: CASSAQRGGGTDTQYF. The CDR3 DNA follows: TGTGCCAGCAGTGCGCAGCGGGGTGGGGGTACAGATACGCAGTATTTT.

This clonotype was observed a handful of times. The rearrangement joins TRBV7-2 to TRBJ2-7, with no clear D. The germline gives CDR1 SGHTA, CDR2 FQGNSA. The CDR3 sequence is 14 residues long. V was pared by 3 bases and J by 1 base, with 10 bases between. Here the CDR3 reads CASSLLYESYEQYF. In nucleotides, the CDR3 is TGTGCCAGCAGCTTGCTATATGAATCCTACGAGCAGTACTTC.

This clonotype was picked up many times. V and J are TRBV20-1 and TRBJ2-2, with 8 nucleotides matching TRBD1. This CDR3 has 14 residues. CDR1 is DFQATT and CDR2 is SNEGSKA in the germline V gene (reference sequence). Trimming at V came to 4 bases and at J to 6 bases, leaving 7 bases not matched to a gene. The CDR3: CSAIRRGRPGELFF. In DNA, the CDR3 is TGCAGTGCTATTCGCAGGGGGCGTCCCGGGGAGCTGTTTTTT.